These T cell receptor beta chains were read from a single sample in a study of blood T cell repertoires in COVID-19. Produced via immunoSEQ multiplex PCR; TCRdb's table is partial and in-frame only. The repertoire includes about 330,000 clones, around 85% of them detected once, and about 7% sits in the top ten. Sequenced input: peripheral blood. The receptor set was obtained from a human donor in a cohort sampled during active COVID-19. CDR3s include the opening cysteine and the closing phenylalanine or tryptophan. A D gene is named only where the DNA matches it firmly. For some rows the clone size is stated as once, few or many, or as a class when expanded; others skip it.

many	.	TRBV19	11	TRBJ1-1	CASKASSRAFF	TGTGCCAGTAAAGCCTCGTCGAGAGCTTTCTTT
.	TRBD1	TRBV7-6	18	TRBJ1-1	CASSLVRGQGGMNTEAFF	TGTGCCAGCAGCTTAGTACGGGGACAGGGTGGGATGAACACTGAAGCTTTCTTT
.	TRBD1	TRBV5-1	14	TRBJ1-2	CASSLGDRGDGYTF	TGCGCCAGCAGCTTAGGCGACAGGGGAGATGGCTACACCTTC
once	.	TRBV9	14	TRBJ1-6	CASSVSIYDSPLHF	TGTGCCAGCAGCGTATCCATCTACGATTCACCCCTCCACTTT
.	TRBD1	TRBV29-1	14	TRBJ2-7	CSVKGGQGAYEQYF	TGCAGCGTTAAAGGTGGACAGGGCGCCTACGAGCAGTACTTC
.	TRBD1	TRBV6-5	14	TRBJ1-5	CASNLGQEGQPQHF	TGTGCCAGCAACCTGGGACAGGAAGGTCAGCCCCAGCATTTT
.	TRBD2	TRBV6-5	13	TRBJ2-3	CATSASGGNTQYF	TGTGCCACCTCGGCTAGCGGGGGGAATACGCAGTATTTT
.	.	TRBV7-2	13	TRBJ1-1	CASSLRENTEAFF	TGTGCCAGCAGCTTACGGGAGAACACTGAAGCTTTCTTT
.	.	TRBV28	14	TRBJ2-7	CASSLASEGYEQYF	TGTGCCAGCAGTTTGGCTAGCGAAGGTTACGAGCAGTACTTC
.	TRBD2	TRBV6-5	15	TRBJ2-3	CASSRQTSGTDTQYF	TGTGCCAGCAGTCGCCAAACTAGCGGTACAGATACGCAGTATTTT
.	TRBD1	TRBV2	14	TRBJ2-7	CASRTQGAAYEQYF	TGTGCCAGCAGGACACAGGGGGCTGCCTACGAGCAGTACTTC
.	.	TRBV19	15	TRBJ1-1	CASTERQNMNTEAFF	TGTGCCAGTACCGAGAGACAGAACATGAACACTGAAGCTTTCTTT
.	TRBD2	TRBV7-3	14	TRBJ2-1	CASSDPGLGGEQFF	TGTGCCAGCAGCGACCCGGGACTAGGGGGTGAGCAGTTCTTC
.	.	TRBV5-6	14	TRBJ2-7	CASSLTAGINEQYF	TGTGCCAGCAGCTTGACGGCAGGTATCAACGAGCAGTACTTC
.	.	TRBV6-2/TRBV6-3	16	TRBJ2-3	CASSQTGGGGTDTQYF	TGTGCCAGCAGTCAAACAGGGGGGGGCGGCACAGATACGCAGTATTTT
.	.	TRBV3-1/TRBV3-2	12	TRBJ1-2	CASKGQFYGYTF	TGTGCCTCAAAGGGGCAATTTTATGGCTACACCTTC
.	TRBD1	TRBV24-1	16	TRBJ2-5	CATSDIQGANQETQYF	TGTGCCACCAGTGATATACAGGGGGCCAACCAAGAGACCCAGTACTTC
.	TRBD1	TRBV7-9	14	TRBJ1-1	CASRSTGGRTEAFF	TGTGCCAGCAGGTCGACAGGGGGAAGGACTGAAGCTTTCTTT
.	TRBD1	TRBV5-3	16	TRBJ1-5	CARSQDRPRFSGPQHF	TGTGCCAGAAGTCAGGACAGGCCGAGGTTTTCCGGGCCCCAGCATTTT
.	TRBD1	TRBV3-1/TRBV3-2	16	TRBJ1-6	CASSQEDRGRGSPLHF	TGTGCCAGCAGCCAAGAAGACAGGGGGCGCGGTTCACCCCTCCACTTT
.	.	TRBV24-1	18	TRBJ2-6	CATSAQGGGGSGANVLTF	TGTGCCACCAGCGCTCAGGGGGGAGGAGGGTCTGGGGCCAACGTCCTGACTTTC
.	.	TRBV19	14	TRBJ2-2	CASSGSGMAGELFF	TGTGCCAGTAGTGGGTCAGGGATGGCCGGGGAGCTGTTTTTT
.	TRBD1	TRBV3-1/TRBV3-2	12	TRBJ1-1	CASSQDRGPAFF	TGTGCCAGCAGCCAAGACAGGGGGCCGGCTTTCTTT
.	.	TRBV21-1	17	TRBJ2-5	CASSKSTSGERPETQYF	TGTGCCAGCAGCAAATCGACTAGCGGAGAACGCCCGGAGACCCAGTACTTC
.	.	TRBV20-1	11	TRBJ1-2	CSARIREGYTF	TGCAGTGCTAGGATCAGGGAAGGCTACACCTTC
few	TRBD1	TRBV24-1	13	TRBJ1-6	CATSEGQGSPLHF	TGTGCCACCAGTGAAGGACAGGGTTCACCCCTCCACTTT
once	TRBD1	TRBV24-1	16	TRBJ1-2	CATSDPQTGGSSGYTF	TGTGCCACCAGTGATCCCCAGACAGGGGGTTCTTCTGGCTACACCTTC
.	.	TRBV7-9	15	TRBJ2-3	CASSSAFHQTDTQYF	TGTGCCAGCAGCTCCGCCTTTCATCAGACAGATACGCAGTATTTT
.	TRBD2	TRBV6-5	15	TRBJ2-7	CASSRSGEPSYEQYF	TGTGCCAGCAGTCGGAGCGGGGAGCCATCCTACGAGCAGTACTTC
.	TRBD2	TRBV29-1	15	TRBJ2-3	CSVRERGGLGNTQYF	TGCAGCGTTCGAGAGCGGGGTGGGTTGGGGAATACGCAGTATTTT
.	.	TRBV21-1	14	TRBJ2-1	CASSPPVGGNEQFF	TGTGCCAGCAGCCCCCCCGTCGGAGGAAATGAGCAGTTCTTC
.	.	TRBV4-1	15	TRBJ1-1	CASSQRQERATEAFF	TGCGCCAGCAGCCAGAGACAGGAAAGGGCGACTGAAGCTTTCTTT
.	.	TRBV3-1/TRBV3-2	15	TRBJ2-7	CASSQELRDTLEQYF	TGTGCCAGCAGCCAAGAGCTAAGAGACACACTCGAGCAGTACTTC
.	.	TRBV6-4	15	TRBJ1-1	CASRRTEGYNTEAFF	TGTGCCAGCAGGAGGACCGAGGGATACAACACTGAAGCTTTCTTT
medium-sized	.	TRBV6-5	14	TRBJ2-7	CASSPRSPPYEQYF	TGTGCCAGCAGTCCTAGAAGTCCCCCCTACGAGCAGTACTTC
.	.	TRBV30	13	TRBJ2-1	CAWKIASYNEQFF	TGTGCCTGGAAGATCGCGAGCTACAATGAGCAGTTCTTC
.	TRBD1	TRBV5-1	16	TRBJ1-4	CASRDRGHSTNEKLFF	TGCGCCAGCCGGGACAGGGGGCATTCAACTAATGAAAAACTGTTTTTT
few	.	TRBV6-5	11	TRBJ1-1	CASNFNTEAFF	TGTGCCAGCAACTTTAACACTGAAGCTTTCTTT
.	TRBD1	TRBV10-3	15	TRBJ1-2	CAISDRQGGNYGYTF	TGTGCCATCAGTGACCGACAGGGGGGTAACTATGGCTACACCTTC
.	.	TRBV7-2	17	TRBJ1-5	CASSLAERAFSNQPQHF	TGTGCCAGCAGCTTAGCGGAGAGGGCCTTTAGCAATCAGCCCCAGCATTTT
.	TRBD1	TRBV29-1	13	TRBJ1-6	CSVGGQGGSPLHF	TGCAGCGTGGGGGGACAGGGAGGTTCACCCCTCCACTTT
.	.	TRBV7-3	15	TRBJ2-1	CASSPIASPYNEQFF	TGTGCCAGCAGCCCAATAGCATCCCCCTACAATGAGCAGTTCTTC
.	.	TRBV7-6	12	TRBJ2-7	CASSLRVGEQYF	TGTGCCAGCAGCTTACGGGTTGGTGAGCAGTACTTC
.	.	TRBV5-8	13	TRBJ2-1	CASSGRQSNEQFF	TGTGCCAGCAGCGGTCGACAGAGCAATGAGCAGTTCTTC
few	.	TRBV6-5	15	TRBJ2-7	CASSTPAGNSYEQYF	TGTGCCAGCAGTACCCCCGCGGGGAACTCCTACGAGCAGTACTTC
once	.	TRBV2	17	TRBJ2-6	CASSAGQSASGANVLTF	TGTGCCAGCTCTGCGGGTCAATCGGCGTCTGGGGCCAACGTCCTGACTTTC
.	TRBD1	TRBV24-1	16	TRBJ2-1	CATSDRDRVGYNEQFF	TGTGCCACCAGTGATCGGGACAGGGTGGGCTACAATGAGCAGTTCTTC
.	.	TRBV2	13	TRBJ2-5	CASQGGRSETQYF	TGTGCCAGTCAAGGGGGTCGGTCAGAGACCCAGTACTTC